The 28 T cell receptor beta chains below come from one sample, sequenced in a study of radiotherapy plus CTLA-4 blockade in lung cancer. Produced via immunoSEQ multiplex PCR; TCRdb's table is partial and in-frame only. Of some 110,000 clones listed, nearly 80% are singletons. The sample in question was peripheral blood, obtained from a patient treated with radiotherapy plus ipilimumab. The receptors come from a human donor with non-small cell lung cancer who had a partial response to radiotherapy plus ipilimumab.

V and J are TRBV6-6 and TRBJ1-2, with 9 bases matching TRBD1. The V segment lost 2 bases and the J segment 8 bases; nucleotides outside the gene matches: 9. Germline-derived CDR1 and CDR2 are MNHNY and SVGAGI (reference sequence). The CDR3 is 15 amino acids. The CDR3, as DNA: TGTGCCAGCAGTTACATGACAGGGGGAATTGAGGGCTACACCTTC. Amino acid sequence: CASSYMTGGIEGYTF.

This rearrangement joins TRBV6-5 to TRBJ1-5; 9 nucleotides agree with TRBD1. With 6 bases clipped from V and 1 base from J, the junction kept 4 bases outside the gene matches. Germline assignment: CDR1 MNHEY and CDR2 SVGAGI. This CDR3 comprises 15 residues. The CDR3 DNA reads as TGTGCCAGCAGAGCCGGGACAGGGAGCAATCAGCCCCAGCATTTT. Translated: CASRAGTGSNQPQHF.

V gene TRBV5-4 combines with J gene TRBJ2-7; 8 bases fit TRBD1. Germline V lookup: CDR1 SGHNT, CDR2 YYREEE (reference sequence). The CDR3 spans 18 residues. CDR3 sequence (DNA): TGCGCCAGCAGCCAAGATAAACAAAGGGACAGGACGATTTACGAGCAGTACGTC. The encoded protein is CASSQDKQRDRTIYEQYV.

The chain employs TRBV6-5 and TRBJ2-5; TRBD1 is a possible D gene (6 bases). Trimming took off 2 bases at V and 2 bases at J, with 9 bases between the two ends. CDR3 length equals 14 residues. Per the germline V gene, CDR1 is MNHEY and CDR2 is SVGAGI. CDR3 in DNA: TGTGCCAGCAGTTACGGGACACTACAAGAGACCCAGTACTTC. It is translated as CASSYGTLQETQYF.

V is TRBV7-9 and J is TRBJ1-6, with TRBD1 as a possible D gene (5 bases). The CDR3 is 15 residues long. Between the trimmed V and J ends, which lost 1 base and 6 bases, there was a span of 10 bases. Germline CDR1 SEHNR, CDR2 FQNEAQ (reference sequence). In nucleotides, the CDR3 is TGTGCCAGCAGCTTAGATAGGACACTTAATTCACCCCTCCACTTT. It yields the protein CASSLDRTLNSPLHF.

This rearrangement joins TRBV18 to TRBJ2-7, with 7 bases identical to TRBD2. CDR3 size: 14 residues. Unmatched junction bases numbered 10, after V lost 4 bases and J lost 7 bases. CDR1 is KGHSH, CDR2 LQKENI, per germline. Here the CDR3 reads CASSRGVLAGEQYF. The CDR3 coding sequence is TGTGCCAGCTCACGCGGGGTCTTAGCGGGTGAGCAGTACTTC.

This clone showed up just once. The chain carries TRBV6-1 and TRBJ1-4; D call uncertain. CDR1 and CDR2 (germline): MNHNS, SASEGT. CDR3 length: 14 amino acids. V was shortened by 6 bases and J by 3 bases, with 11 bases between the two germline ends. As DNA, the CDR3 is TGTGCCAGCAGGCGGCCTTTTGCTAATGAAAAACTGTTTTTT. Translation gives CASRRPFANEKLFF.

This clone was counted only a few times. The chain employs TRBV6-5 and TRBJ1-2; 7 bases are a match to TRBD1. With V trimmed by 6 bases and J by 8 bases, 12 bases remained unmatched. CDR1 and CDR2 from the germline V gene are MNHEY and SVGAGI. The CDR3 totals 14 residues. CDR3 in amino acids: CASRSMDRSGGYTF. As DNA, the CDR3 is TGTGCCAGCAGATCTATGGACAGGTCTGGCGGCTACACCTTC.

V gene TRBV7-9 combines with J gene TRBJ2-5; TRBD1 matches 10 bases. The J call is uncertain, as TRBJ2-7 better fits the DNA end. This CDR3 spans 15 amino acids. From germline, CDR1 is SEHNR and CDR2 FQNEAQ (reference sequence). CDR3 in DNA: TGTGCCAGCAGCACAGGAGACAGGGGGCTCTACGAGCAGTACTTC. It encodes CASSTGDRGLYEQYF.

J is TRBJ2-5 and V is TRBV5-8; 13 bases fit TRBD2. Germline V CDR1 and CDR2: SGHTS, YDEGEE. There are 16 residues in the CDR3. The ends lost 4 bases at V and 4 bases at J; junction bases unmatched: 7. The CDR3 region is CASSSGTSGIGETQYF. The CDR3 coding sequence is TGTGCCAGCAGCAGCGGGACTAGCGGGATTGGAGAGACCCAGTACTTC. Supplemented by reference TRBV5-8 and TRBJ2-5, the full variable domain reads EAGVTQSPTHLIKTRGQQATLRCSPISGHTSVYWYQQALGLGLQFLLWYDEGEERNRGNFPPRFSGRQFPNYSSELNVNALELEDSALYLCASSSGTSGIGETQYFGPGTRLLVL.

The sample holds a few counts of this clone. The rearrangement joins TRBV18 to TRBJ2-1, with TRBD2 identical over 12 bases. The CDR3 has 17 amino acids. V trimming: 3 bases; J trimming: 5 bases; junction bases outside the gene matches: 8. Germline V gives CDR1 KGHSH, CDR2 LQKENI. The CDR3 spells CASSPKTSGSGDNEQFF. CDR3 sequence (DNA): TGTGCCAGCTCACCGAAGACTAGCGGGAGCGGTGACAATGAGCAGTTCTTC. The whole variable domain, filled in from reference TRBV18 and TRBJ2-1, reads NAGVMQNPRHLVRRRGQEARLRCSPMKGHSHVYWYRQLPEEGLKFMVYLQKENIIDESGMPKERFSAEFPKEGPSILRIQQVVRGDSAAYFCASSPKTSGSGDNEQFFGPGTRLTVL.

CDR3 sequence (DNA): TGTGCCAGCAGCTCTAACGGGAGGGTGTACGAGCAGTACTTC. Protein: CASSSNGRVYEQYF. This chain uses TRBV5-6 with TRBJ2-7; 8 positions agree with TRBD2. V lost 3 bases and J lost 4; bases outside the gene matches: 6. The CDR3 is made up of 14 amino acids. CDR1 and CDR2 (germline): SGHDT, YYEEEE.

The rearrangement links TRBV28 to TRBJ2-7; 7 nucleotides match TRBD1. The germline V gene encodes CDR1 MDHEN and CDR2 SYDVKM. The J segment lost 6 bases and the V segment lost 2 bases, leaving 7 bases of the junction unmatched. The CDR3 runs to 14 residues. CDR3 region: CASSLATGVGEQYF. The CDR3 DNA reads TGTGCCAGCAGTTTAGCCACAGGGGTCGGCGAGCAGTACTTC.

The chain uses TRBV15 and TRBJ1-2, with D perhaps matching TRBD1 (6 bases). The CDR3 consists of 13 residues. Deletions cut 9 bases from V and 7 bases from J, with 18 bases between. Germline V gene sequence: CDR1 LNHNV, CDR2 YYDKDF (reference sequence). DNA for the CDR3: TGTGCCACGGGAGACGCGGGGGCGATTGGCTACACCTTC. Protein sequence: CATGDAGAIGYTF.

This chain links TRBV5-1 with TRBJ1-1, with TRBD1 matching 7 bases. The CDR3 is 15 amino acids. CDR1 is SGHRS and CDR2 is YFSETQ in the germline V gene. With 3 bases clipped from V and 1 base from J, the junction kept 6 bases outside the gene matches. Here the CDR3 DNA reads TGCGCCAGCAGCTCCTCCGGGACAGCGAACACTGAAGCTTTCTTT. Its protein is CASSSSGTANTEAFF.

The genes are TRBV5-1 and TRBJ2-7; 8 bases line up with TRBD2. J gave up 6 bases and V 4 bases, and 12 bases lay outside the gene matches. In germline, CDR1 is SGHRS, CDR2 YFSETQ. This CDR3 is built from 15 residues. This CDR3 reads CASSPSRGGFGEQYF. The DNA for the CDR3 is TGCGCCAGCAGCCCGAGCCGGGGGGGCTTCGGCGAGCAGTACTTC. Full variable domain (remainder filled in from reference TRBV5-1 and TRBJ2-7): KAGVTQTPRYLIKTRGQQVTLSCSPISGHRSVSWYQQTPGQGLQFLFEYFSETQRNKGNFPGRFSGRQFSNSRSEMNVSTLELGDSALYLCASSPSRGGFGEQYFGPGTRLTVT.

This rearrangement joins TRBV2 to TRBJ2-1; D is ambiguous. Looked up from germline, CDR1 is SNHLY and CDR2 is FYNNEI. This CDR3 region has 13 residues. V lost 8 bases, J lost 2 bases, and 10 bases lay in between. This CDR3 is CASEELAYNEQFF. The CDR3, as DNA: TGTGCCAGCGAGGAGTTGGCCTACAATGAGCAGTTCTTC. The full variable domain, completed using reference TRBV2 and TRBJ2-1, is EPEVTQTPSHQVTQMGQEVILRCVPISNHLYFYWYRQILGQKVEFLVSFYNNEISEKSEIFDDQFSVERPDGSNFTLKIRSTKLEDSAMYFCASEELAYNEQFFGPGTRLTVL.

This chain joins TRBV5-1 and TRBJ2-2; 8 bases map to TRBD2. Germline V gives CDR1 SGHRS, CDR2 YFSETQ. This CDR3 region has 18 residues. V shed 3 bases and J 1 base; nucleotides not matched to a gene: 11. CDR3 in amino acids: CASSSTYSGMQNTGELFF. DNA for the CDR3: TGCGCCAGCAGCTCAACATATAGCGGGATGCAGAACACCGGGGAGCTGTTTTTT. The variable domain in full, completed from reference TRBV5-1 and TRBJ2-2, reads KAGVTQTPRYLIKTRGQQVTLSCSPISGHRSVSWYQQTPGQGLQFLFEYFSETQRNKGNFPGRFSGRQFSNSRSEMNVSTLELGDSALYLCASSSTYSGMQNTGELFFGEGSRLTVL.

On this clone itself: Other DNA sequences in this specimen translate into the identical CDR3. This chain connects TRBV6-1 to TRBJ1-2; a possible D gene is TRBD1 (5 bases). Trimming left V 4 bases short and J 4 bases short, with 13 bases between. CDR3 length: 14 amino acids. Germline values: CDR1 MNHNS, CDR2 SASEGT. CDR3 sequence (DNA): TGTGCCAGCAGTGGGTCAGACAGAATCTATGGCTACACCTTC. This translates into CASSGSDRIYGYTF.

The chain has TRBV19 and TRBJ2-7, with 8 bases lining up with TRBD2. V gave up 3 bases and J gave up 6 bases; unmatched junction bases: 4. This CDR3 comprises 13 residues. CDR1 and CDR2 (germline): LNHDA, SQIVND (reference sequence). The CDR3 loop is CASSMSGGGEQYV. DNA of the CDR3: TGTGCCAGTAGTATGAGCGGGGGTGGCGAGCAGTACGTC.

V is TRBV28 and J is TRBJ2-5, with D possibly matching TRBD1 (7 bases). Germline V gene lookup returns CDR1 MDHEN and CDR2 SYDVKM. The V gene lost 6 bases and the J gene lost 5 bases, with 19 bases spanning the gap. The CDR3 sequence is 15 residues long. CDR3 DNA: TGTGCCAGCAGCCCCCCATGGGCGGGACAGGAGACCCAGTACTTC. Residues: CASSPPWAGQETQYF.

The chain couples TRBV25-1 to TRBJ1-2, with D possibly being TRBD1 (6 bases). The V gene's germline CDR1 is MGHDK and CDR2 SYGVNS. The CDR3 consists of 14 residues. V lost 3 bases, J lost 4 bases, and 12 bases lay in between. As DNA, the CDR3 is TGTGCCAGCAGTGAGCTGGACAGCTTCTATGGCTACACCTTC. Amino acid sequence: CASSELDSFYGYTF.

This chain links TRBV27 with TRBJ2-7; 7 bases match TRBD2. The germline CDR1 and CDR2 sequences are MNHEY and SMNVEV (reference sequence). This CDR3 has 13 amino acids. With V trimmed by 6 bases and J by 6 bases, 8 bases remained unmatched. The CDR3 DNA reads TGTGCCAGCAGCCGAAGGACTAGTTCCGAGCAGTACTTC. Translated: CASSRRTSSEQYF.

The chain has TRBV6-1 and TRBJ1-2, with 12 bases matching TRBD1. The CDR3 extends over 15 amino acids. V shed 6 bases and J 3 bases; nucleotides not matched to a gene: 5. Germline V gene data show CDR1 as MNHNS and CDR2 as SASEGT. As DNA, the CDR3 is TGTGCCAGCAGGACCGGGACAGGGGGCCACTATGGCTACACCTTC. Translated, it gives CASRTGTGGHYGYTF.

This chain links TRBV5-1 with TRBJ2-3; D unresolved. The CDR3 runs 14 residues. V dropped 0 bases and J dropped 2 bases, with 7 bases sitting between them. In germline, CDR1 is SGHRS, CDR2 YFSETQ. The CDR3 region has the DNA TGCGCCAGCAGCTTGGGGCAGAACACAGATACGCAGTATTTT. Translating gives CASSLGQNTDTQYF.

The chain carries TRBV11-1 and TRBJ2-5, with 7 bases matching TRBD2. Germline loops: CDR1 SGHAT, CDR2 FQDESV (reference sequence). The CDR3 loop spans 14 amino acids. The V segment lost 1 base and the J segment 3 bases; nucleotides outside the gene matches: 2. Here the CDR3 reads CASSLGTSEETQYF. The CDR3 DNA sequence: TGTGCCAGCAGCTTAGGTACTAGCGAAGAGACCCAGTACTTC. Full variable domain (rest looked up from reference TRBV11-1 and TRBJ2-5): EAEVAQSPRYKITEKSQAVAFWCDPISGHATLYWYRQILGQGPELLVQFQDESVVDDSQLPKDRFSAERLKGVDSTLKIQPAELGDSAMYLCASSLGTSEETQYFGPGTRLLVL.

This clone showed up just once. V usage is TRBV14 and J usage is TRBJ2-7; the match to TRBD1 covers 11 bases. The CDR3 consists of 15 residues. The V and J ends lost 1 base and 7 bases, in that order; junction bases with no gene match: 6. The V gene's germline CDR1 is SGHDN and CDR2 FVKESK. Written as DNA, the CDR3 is TGTGCCAGCAGCCAAGCAAGGACAGGGGGCGCGGAGCAGTACTTC. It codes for CASSQARTGGAEQYF.

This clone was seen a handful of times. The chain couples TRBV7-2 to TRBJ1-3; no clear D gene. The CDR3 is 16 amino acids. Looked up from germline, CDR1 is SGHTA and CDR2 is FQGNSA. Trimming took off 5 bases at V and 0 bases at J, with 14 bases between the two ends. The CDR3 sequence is CASSPRPRVSGNTIYF. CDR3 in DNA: TGTGCCAGCAGCCCAAGGCCACGGGTCTCTGGAAACACCATATATTTT.